The T cell receptor (beta chain) described here comes from a study of shared clonotypes between healthy human individuals. Germline V CDR1 and CDR2: SGDLS, YYNGEE. The CDR3 runs to 15 residues. Trimming removed 0 bases from V and 0 bases from J, with 10 bases in between. To note about this clone: Its specificity is unknown.

Regarding the study as a whole: The authors expected sequencing depth to affect clonotype sharing among donors.

Assay used: immunoSEQ multiplex PCR; TCRdb lists only in-frame clones, some missing. Counted here are about 600,000 clones, 95% to 98% occurring once; the ten biggest clones make up 0.3%. CD45RO negativity and positive selection for CCR7 defined naive CD8 cells, a population that excluded terminally differentiated effector memory CD45RA+ cells. V usage is TRBV9 and J usage is TRBJ2-7; TRBD2 might be the D (5 bases). The receptor was isolated from a young man in good health. The sample was naive CD8+ T cells sorted from blood. The CDR3 DNA is TGTGCCAGCAGCGTAGGTTCTAGCTTCTCCTACGAGCAGTACTTC. This encodes CASSVGSSFSYEQYF.